The 5 T cell receptor beta chains below were found in one sample sequenced in a study of beta chain features in type 1 diabetes. Since all of the isolated RNA was reverse transcribed, expressed TCRB transcripts were what got sequenced. Clones were read by immunoSEQ multiplex PCR, and TCRdb kept only the in-frame ones, dropping some. The top ten clones hold 0.02% to 0.025% of a sample with 900,000 or so clones, under 20% of them seen once. The sample taken for sequencing was naive CD4+ T cells from blood. These receptors were collected from a woman aged 18 to 35 in good health.

This clone has more than one count but fewer than ten. V is TRBV6-5 and J is TRBJ2-7, with D perhaps matching TRBD1 (7 bases). V shed 6 bases and J shed 4 bases, with 19 bases lying between them. The CDR3 spans 15 residues. CDR1 MNHEY and CDR2 SVGAGI come from the germline V gene. The CDR3 loop is CASRPQGRLKYEQYF. The CDR3 nucleotides read TGTGCCAGCAGGCCACAGGGGAGGCTTAAATACGAGCAGTACTTC.

The chain links TRBV27 to TRBJ1-5; D ambiguous. Germline assignment: CDR1 MNHEY and CDR2 SMNVEV (reference sequence). The CDR3 sequence is 15 residues long. Trimming took off 0 bases at V and 5 bases at J, with 11 bases between the two ends. CDR3 sequence (DNA): TGTGCCAGCAGTTTATCTACGCTCGGGGATCAGCCCCAGCATTTT. Residues: CASSLSTLGDQPQHF.

Here the CDR3 reads CASSFHTTVAAEQFF. CDR3 nucleotides: TGTGCCAGCAGCTTTCACACCACGGTGGCGGCTGAGCAGTTCTTC. This chain connects TRBV14 to TRBJ2-1; D is unclear. Trimming left V 5 bases short and J 9 bases short, with 20 bases between. Germline V CDR1 and CDR2: SGHDN, FVKESK. The CDR3 totals 15 residues. Complete variable domain (other parts from reference TRBV14 and TRBJ2-1): EAGVTQFPSHSVIEKGQTVTLRCDPISGHDNLYWYRRVMGKEIKFLLHFVKESKQDESGMPNNRFLAERTGGTYSTLKVQPAELEDSGVYFCASSFHTTVAAEQFFGPGTRLTVL.

The V and J genes are TRBV6-6 and TRBJ1-1; D is unresolved. V lost 2 bases to trimming and J lost 6 bases, with 10 bases between them. The CDR3 is 13 amino acids. From germline, CDR1 is MNHNY and CDR2 SVGAGI (reference sequence). The CDR3 DNA reads as TGTGCCAGCAGTTACGGTTCCCGTCCTGAAGCTTTCTTT. It translates to CASSYGSRPEAFF.

This clone has just a few counts. This chain uses TRBV19 with TRBJ2-1, with D possibly TRBD2 on 6 matching bases. Germline V lookup: CDR1 LNHDA, CDR2 SQIVND (reference sequence). The V and J ends lost 5 bases and 6 bases respectively, with 17 bases between them. The CDR3 extends over 15 amino acids. DNA of the CDR3: TGTGCCAGTAGTGAAGCGGCTGCGGGGAGCAATGAGCAGTTCTTC. It translates to CASSEAAAGSNEQFF.